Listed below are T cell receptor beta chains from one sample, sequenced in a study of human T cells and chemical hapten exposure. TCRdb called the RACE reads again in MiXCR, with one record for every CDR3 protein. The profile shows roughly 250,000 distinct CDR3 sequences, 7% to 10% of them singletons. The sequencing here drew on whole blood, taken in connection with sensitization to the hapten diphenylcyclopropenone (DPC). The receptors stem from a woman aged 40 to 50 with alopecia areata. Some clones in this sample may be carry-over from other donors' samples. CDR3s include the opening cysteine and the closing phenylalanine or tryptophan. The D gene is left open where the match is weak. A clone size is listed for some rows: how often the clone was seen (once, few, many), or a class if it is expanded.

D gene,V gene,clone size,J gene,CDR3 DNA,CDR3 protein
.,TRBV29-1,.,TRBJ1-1,TGCAGCGTTACCCTGAGGGTCAAGGTGGCTGAAGCTTTCTTT,CSVTLRVKVAEAFF
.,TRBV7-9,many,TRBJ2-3,TGTGCCAGCAGCCCAGAGAGCACAGATACGCAGTATTTT,CASSPESTDTQYF
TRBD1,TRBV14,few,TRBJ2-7,TGTGCCAGCAGCCAGACGGCCAGGGGGTACGAGCAGTACTTC,CASSQTARGYEQYF
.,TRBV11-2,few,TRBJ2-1,TGTGCCAGCAGCTTAGATTGGAGGGGCGCTTACAATGAGCAGTTCTTC,CASSLDWRGAYNEQFF
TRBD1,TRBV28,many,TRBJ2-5,TGTGCCAGCAGTCCGGCGACAGGGGACCAAGAGACCCAGTACTTC,CASSPATGDQETQYF
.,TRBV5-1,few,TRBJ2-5,TGCGCCAGCAGCTTGACAGGGCCCGTAGAAGAGACCCAGTACTTC,CASSLTGPVEETQYF
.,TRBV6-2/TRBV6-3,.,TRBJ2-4,TGTGCCAGCAGTTGGACCGCCCGAAACATTCAGTACTTC,CASSWTARNIQYF
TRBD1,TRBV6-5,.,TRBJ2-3,TGTGCCAGCAGTTACGGGACCAGGGGGTATCAGGATACGCAGTATTTT,CASSYGTRGYQDTQYF
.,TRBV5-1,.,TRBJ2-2,TGCGCCAGCAGACTAGCAGAGGCCGGGGAGCTGTTTTTT,CASRLAEAGELFF
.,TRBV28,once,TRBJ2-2,TGTGCCAGCAGTTTGTTTTCGGGTTACTTGAACACCGGGGAGCTGTTTTTT,CASSLFSGYLNTGELFF
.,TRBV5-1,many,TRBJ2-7,TGCGCCAGCAGCTTGGCCTCTAACGGTCCCTACGAGCAGTACTTC,CASSLASNGPYEQYF
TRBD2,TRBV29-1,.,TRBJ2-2,TGCAGCGTTGTCGGGAGGGCCGGAACCGGGGAGCTGTTTTTT,CSVVGRAGTGELFF
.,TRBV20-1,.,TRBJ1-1,TGCAGTGCTAGCCCCCAGAGCGAACACACTGAAGCTTTCTTT,CSASPQSEHTEAFF
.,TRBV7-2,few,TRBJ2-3,TGTGCCAGCAGCTTAGCTCAGACCACAGATACGCAGTATTTT,CASSLAQTTDTQYF
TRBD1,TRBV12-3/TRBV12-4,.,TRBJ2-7,TGTGCCAGCAGTCGACCGGGACAGGAGCCTTACGAGCAGTACTTC,CASSRPGQEPYEQYF
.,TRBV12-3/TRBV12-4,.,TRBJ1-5,TGTGCCAGCAGCCCCCGGGGGGGGGTGAGCAATCAGCCCCAGCATTTT,CASSPRGGVSNQPQHF
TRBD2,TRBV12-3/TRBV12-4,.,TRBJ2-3,TGTGCCAGCATAGGGACTAGCCGGGGAGATACGCAGTATTTT,CASIGTSRGDTQYF
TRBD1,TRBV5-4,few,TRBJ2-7,TGTGCCAGCAGCACCTGGGACAGGGGGCAGGACGAGCAGTACTTC,CASSTWDRGQDEQYF
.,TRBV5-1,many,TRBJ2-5,TGCGCCAGCAGCACTATCGACGGAGTGGAGACCCAGTACTTC,CASSTIDGVETQYF
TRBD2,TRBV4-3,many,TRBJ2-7,TGTGCCAGTAGTCCAGGGACTAGCGGGACCTACGAGCAGTACTTC,CASSPGTSGTYEQYF
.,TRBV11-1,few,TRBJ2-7,TGTGCCAGCAGAAGACCTGCGGGTTACGAGCAGTACTTC,CASRRPAGYEQYF
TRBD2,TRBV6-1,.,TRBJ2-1,TGTGCCAGCGCTCCGGGGGAAGCGGGAGGCAATGAGCAGTTCTTC,CASAPGEAGGNEQFF